These 12 T cell receptor beta chains were all obtained from the same sample, sequenced in a study of early T cells in non-severe SARS-CoV-2 infection. TCRdb fed the 5' RACE reads into MiXCR, producing one record per CDR3 protein. The profile shows 55,000 to 65,000 distinct CDR3 sequences, 10% to 15% of them singletons. The sample in question was whole blood, obtained at baseline. These receptors were obtained from an adult who was a healthcare worker with PCR-confirmed SARS-CoV-2 infection or an uninfected control (not recorded which).

In this sample, this clonotype turned up a few times. The rearrangement links TRBV2 to TRBJ1-4, with 9 bases lining up with TRBD1. Looked up from germline, CDR1 is SNHLY and CDR2 is FYNNEI. V shed 3 bases, J shed 8 bases, and the junction held 4 bases outside the gene matches. This CDR3 is built from 14 residues. CDR3 DNA sequence: TGTGCCAGCAGTGATGGGACAGGGCACGAAAAACTGTTTTTT. Its protein product is CASSDGTGHEKLFF.

This clonotype was observed a handful of times. CDR3 bases: TGTGCCAGCAGTGACTACGAGCAGTACTTC. Its protein product is CASSDYEQYF. The rearrangement uses TRBV6-1 and TRBJ2-7; D gene uncertain. V lost 3 bases and J lost 3, with 0 bases in between. The CDR3 extends over 10 amino acids. Germline CDR1 is MNHNS and CDR2 is SASEGT.

V and J are TRBV29-1 and TRBJ2-3; D unresolved. The CDR3 contains 11 residues. Germline values: CDR1 SQVTM, CDR2 ANQGSEA. Deletions cut 6 bases from V and 9 bases from J, with 13 bases between. The CDR3 region has the DNA TGCAGCGTATGGACGGCAAGGACGCAGTATTTT. It codes for CSVWTARTQYF.

This clonotype occurred a few times. This chain links TRBV11-2 with TRBJ2-1; TRBD2 matches 9 bases. The germline V gene encodes CDR1 SGHAT and CDR2 FQNNGV. The CDR3 has 15 amino acids. The trim removed 3 bases at V and 6 bases at J, leaving 6 bases unmatched. As DNA, the CDR3 is TGTGCCAGCAGCTTGATAGCGGGAGCCGGCAATGAGCAGTTCTTC. Amino acid sequence: CASSLIAGAGNEQFF.

V is TRBV30 and J is TRBJ2-3, with 9 bases that match TRBD2. The CDR3 loop spans 14 amino acids. J was trimmed by 2 bases and V by 5 bases; bases with no gene match: 5. CDR1 and CDR2 from the germline V gene are GTSNPN and SVGIG (reference sequence). The CDR3 nucleotides are TGTGCCTGGGCTAAGCGGGGGGTCACAGATACGCAGTATTTT. It is translated as CAWAKRGVTDTQYF. The full variable domain, its missing parts supplied by reference TRBV30 and TRBJ2-3, is SQTIHQWPATLVQPVGSPLSLECTVEGTSNPNLYWYRQAAGRGLQLLFYSVGIGQISSEVPQNLSASRPQDRQFILSSKKLLLSDSGFYLCAWAKRGVTDTQYFGPGTRLTVL.

This clonotype was detected only a few times. This sequence joins TRBV4-2 and TRBJ2-7; possibly TRBD1 for D (5 bases). The CDR3 runs to 13 residues. Germline CDR1 and CDR2: LGHNA and YNFKEQ. V lost 4 bases to trimming and J lost 3 bases, with 10 bases between them. This CDR3 is CASSLTTGYEQYF. The CDR3 bases are TGTGCCAGCAGCCTCACAACAGGCTACGAGCAGTACTTC.

There are many counts of this clonotype. This sequence joins TRBV28 and TRBJ2-1; 8 nucleotides match TRBD2. Germline V gene lookup returns CDR1 MDHEN and CDR2 SYDVKM. CDR3 length: 16 amino acids. The J segment lost 7 bases and the V segment lost 3 bases, leaving 11 bases of the junction unmatched. The chain's CDR3 is CASSFPSGRGYNEQFF. The CDR3 DNA reads as TGTGCCAGCAGTTTCCCTAGCGGGCGAGGATATAATGAGCAGTTCTTC. The complete variable domain, with remaining parts taken from reference TRBV28 and TRBJ2-1, reads DVKVTQSSRYLVKRTGEKVFLECVQDMDHENMFWYRQDPGLGLRLIYFSYDVKMKEKGDIPEGYSVSREKKERFSLILESASTNQTSMYLCASSFPSGRGYNEQFFGPGTRLTVL.

The table lists this clonotype with many counts. CDR3 protein: CASSTGYSTDTQYF. CDR3 DNA sequence: TGTGCCAGCAGTACAGGGTATAGCACAGATACGCAGTATTTT. The chain has TRBV6-6 and TRBJ2-3; a possible D gene is TRBD1 (6 bases). The CDR3 is made up of 14 amino acids. CDR1 is MNHNY, CDR2 SVGAGI, per germline (reference sequence). Trimming shortened V by 5 bases and J by 0 bases, and 9 bases separated the two germline ends.

V is TRBV4-2 and J is TRBJ2-2, with TRBD1 matching over 8 bases. This CDR3 has 16 amino acids. CDR1 LGHNA and CDR2 YNFKEQ come from the germline V gene. Losses at the gene ends were 4 bases for V and 6 bases for J; bases not matched to a gene: 10. The CDR3 coding sequence is TGTGCCAGCAGCCCCCCCCCGACAGGGGAACCCGGGGAGCTGTTTTTT. Its protein is CASSPPPTGEPGELFF.

A few counts support this clonotype. The chain employs TRBV28 and TRBJ2-3; the match to TRBD2 covers 7 bases. Germline trimming cut 3 bases from V and 5 bases from J; bases unmatched to any gene: 14. CDR3 length equals 17 residues. CDR1 is MDHEN, CDR2 SYDVKM, per germline. The CDR3 protein is CASSLKYRTGGLDTQYF. The CDR3 region has the DNA TGTGCCAGCAGTTTGAAATATCGAACGGGAGGCTTAGATACGCAGTATTTT. The full variable domain, its missing parts supplied by reference TRBV28 and TRBJ2-3, is DVKVTQSSRYLVKRTGEKVFLECVQDMDHENMFWYRQDPGLGLRLIYFSYDVKMKEKGDIPEGYSVSREKKERFSLILESASTNQTSMYLCASSLKYRTGGLDTQYFGPGTRLTVL.

This clonotype was seen a handful of times. Mismatch with germline at one junction end may stem from a read error. The rearrangement links TRBV5-6 to TRBJ1-1, with a tentative D call TRBD1 (5 bases). This CDR3 has 12 residues. Per the germline V gene, CDR1 is SGHDT and CDR2 is YYEEEE. CDR3 protein: CASSRGDLEDFF. As DNA, the CDR3 is TGTGCCAGCAGCCGAGGGGACCTTGAAGATTTCTTT. The full variable domain, its missing parts supplied by reference TRBV5-6 and TRBJ1-1, is DAGVTQSPTHLIKTRGQQVTLRCSPKSGHDTVSWYQQALGQGPQFIFQYYEEEERQRGNFPDRFSGHQFPNYSSELNVNALLLGDSALYLCASSRGDLEDFFGQGTRLTVV.

In its sample, this clonotype was seen a few times. This chain joins TRBV20-1 and TRBJ2-1; 13 bases are a match to TRBD2. V shed 5 bases, J shed 5 bases, and the junction held 6 bases outside the gene matches. This CDR3 region has 15 residues. Germline V gives CDR1 DFQATT, CDR2 SNEGSKA (reference sequence). The CDR3: CSAFGTSGKNNEQFF. The CDR3 bases are TGCAGTGCTTTCGGGACTAGCGGGAAAAACAATGAGCAGTTCTTC.